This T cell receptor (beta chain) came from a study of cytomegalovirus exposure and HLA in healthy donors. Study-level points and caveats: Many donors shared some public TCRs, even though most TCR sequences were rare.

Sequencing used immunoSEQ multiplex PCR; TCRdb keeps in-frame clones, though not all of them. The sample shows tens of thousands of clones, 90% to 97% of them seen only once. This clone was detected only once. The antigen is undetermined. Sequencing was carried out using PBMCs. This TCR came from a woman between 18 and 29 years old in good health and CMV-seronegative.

The CDR3 here is CASSYARPNEQFF. In DNA form, the CDR3 reads TGTGCCAGCAGTTACGCTAGGCCCAATGAGCAGTTCTTC. The rearrangement uses TRBV6-5 and TRBJ2-1; D uncertain. The CDR3 contains 13 residues. The germline V gene has CDR1 MNHEY and CDR2 SVGAGI. The ends were cut back, 2 bases at V and 6 bases at J, with 8 bases in the middle.